This TCR beta chain was sequenced in a study of blood T cell repertoires in COVID-19. Study background: The United States, Italy and Spain supplied acute and convalescent COVID-19 samples. In each case, the material was cDNA or gDNA derived from T cells, B-cell-depleted T cells, or PBMCs.

Per the original methods: Amplification of reference gene primers was used by the study to estimate nucleated cell counts. Sequencing was performed with immunoSEQ multiplex PCR; in TCRdb, only in-frame clones are kept and a portion is missing. V, J and clone size reflect that table, while D and trimming were determined from the DNA. Here the sample spans over 200,000 clones, roughly nine tenths being singletons. Germline CDR1 reads SGHTS; CDR2 reads YDEGEE. The CDR3 is 16 residues long. The junction had 8 bases not matched to a gene; V was cut back by 4 bases and J by 2 bases. The sample was peripheral blood. The receptor comes from a man aged 35-49 years with active or convalescent COVID-19. V is TRBV5-8 and J is TRBJ2-3; 9 bases agree with TRBD1. The CDR3 sequence is CASSPGQGIPTDTQYF. In DNA form, the CDR3 reads TGTGCCAGCAGCCCGGGACAGGGAATACCCACAGATACGCAGTATTTT.